This TCR beta chain was found in a study of blood T cell repertoires in COVID-19. Study-wide background: Samples taken during acute and convalescent COVID-19 were collected in the United States, Italy and Spain. From T cells, B-cell-depleted T cells, or PBMCs came the material, which was cDNA or gDNA.

Original processing methods: Scientists estimated how many nucleated cells there were by amplifying reference gene primers. Assay: immunoSEQ multiplex PCR; the TCRdb copy retains only in-frame clones and omits some. That table is the source of V, J and clone size, and D and trimming were worked out from the DNA. The profile covers around 65,000 clones, with around 88% appearing a single time and roughly 15% taken by the ten largest. CDR1 and CDR2 (germline): LGHDT, YNNKEL (reference sequence). This CDR3 comprises 13 residues. The germline V and J ends were trimmed by 3 bases and 5 bases, with 11 bases remaining between them.

Sequenced sample: peripheral blood. The chain carries TRBV3-1 (or the pseudogene TRBV3-2) and TRBJ2-7, with unresolved D. This TCR was sampled from a human donor in a cohort sampled during active COVID-19. This chain's CDR3 is CASSHSVSDEQYF. The DNA of the CDR3 is TGTGCCAGCAGCCATAGTGTGAGTGACGAGCAGTACTTC.